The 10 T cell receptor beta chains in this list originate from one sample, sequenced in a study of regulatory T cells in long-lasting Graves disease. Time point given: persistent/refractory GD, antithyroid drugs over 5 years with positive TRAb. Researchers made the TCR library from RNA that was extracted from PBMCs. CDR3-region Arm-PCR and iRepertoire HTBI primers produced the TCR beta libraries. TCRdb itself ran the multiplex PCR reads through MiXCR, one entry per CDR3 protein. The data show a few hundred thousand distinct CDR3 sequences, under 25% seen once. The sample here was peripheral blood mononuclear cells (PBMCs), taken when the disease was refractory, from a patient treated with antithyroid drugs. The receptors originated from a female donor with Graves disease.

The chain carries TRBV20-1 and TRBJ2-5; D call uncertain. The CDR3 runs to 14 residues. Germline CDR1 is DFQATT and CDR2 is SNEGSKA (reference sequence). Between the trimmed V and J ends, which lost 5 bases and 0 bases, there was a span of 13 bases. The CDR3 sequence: CSARRTLYQETQYF. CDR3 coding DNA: TGCAGTGCTCGACGGACGTTGTACCAAGAGACCCAGTACTTC.

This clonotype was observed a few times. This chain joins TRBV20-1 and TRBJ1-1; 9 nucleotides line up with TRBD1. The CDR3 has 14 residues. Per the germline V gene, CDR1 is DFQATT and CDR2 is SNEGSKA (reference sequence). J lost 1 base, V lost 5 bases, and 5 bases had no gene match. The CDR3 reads CSARTGASNTEAFF. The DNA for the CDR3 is TGCAGTGCTCGGACAGGGGCGTCGAACACTGAAGCTTTCTTT.

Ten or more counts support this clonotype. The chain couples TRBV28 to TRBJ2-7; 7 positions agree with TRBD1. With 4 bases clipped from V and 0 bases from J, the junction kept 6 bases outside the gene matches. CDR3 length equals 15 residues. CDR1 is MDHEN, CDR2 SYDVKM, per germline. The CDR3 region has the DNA TGTGCCAGCAGTTCGGGACAGAAGAGCTCCTACGAGCAGTACTTC. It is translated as CASSSGQKSSYEQYF. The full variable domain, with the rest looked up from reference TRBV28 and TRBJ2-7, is DVKVTQSSRYLVKRTGEKVFLECVQDMDHENMFWYRQDPGLGLRLIYFSYDVKMKEKGDIPEGYSVSREKKERFSLILESASTNQTSMYLCASSSGQKSSYEQYFGPGTRLTVT.

CDR3 sequence reads: CSVWAGGEKLFF. The CDR3 nucleotides are TGCAGCGTTTGGGCAGGGGGCGAAAAACTGTTTTTT. The rearrangement joins TRBV29-1 to TRBJ1-4; TRBD1 matches at 8 bases. Germline V gives CDR1 SQVTM, CDR2 ANQGSEA. The CDR3 is 12 amino acids. With V trimmed by 5 bases and J by 8 bases, 4 bases remained unmatched.

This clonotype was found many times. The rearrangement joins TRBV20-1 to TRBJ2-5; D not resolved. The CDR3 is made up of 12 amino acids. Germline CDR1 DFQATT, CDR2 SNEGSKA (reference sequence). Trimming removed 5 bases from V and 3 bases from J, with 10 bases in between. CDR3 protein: CSAWSTKETQYF. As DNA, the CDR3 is TGCAGTGCTTGGAGTACGAAAGAGACCCAGTACTTC.

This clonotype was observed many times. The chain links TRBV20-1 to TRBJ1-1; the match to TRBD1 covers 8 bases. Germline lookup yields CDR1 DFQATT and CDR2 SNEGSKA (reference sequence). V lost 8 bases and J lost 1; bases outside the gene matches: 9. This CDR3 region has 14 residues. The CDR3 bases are TGCAGTACAGACAGGGGCCAGAGGAACACTGAAGCTTTCTTT. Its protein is CSTDRGQRNTEAFF.

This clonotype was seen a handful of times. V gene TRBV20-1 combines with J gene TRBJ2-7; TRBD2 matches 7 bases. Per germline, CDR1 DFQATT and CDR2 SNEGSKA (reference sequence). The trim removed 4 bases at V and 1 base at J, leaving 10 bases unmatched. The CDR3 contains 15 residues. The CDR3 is CSAKPYAGGSYEQYF. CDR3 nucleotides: TGCAGTGCTAAACCTTACGCCGGGGGGTCCTACGAGCAGTACTTC.

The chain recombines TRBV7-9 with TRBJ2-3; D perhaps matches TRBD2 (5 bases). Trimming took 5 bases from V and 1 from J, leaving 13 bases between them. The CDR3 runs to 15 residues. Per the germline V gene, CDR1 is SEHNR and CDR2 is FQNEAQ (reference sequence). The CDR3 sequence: CASSPSGKGTDTQYF. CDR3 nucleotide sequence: TGTGCCAGCAGCCCGTCGGGGAAAGGCACAGATACGCAGTATTTT.

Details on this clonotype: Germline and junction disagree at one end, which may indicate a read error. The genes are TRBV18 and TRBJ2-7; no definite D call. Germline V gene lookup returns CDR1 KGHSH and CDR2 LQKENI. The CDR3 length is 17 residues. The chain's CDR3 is CAGSPPPGPFNSYEQYF. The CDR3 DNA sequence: TGTGCCGGCTCACCACCCCCCGGGCCCTTCAACTCCTACGAGCAGTACTTC.

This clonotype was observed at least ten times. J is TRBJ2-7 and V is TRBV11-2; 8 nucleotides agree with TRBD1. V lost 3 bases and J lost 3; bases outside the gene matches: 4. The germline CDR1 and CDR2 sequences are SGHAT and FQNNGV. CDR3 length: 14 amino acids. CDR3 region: CASSFSGQGYEQYF. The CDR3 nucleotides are TGTGCCAGCAGCTTTTCAGGACAGGGCTACGAGCAGTACTTC.